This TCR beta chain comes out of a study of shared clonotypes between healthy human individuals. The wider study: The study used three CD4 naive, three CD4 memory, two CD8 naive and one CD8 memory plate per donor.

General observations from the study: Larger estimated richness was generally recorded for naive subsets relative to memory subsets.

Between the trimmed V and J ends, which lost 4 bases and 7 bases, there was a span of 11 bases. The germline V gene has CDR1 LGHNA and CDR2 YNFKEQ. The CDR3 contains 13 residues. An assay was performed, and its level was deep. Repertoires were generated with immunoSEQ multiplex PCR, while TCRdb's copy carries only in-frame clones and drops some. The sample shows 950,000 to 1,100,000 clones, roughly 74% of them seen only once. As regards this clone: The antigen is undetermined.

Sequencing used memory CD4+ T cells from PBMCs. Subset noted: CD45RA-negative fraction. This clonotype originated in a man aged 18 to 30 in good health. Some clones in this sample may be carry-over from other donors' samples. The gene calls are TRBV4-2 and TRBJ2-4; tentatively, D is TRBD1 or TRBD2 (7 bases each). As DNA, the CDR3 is TGTGCCAGCAGCCCGCAGGGGGGGAACATTCAGTACTTC. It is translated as CASSPQGGNIQYF.